Listed here are 27 T cell receptor beta chains from one sample, sequenced in a study of blood T cell repertoires in COVID-19. Clones were read by immunoSEQ multiplex PCR, and TCRdb kept only the in-frame ones, dropping some. The sample contains roughly 67,000 clones, 83% of which appear only once. What was sequenced was peripheral blood. These receptor sequences come from a woman aged 60-70 years with acute or convalescent COVID-19.

The rearrangement uses TRBV7-9 and TRBJ1-5, with a tentative D call TRBD1 (5 bases). The CDR3 runs 16 residues. CDR1 is SEHNR and CDR2 is FQNEAQ in the germline V gene (reference sequence). V lost 5 bases, J lost 2 bases, and 16 bases lay in between. Here the CDR3 reads CASSRAGLGGNQPQHF. Written as DNA, the CDR3 is TGTGCCAGCAGCCGAGCTGGGCTAGGGGGCAATCAGCCCCAGCATTTT.

As to this clone: A read error may produce the germline difference seen at one junction end. This rearrangement joins TRBV3-1 (or the pseudogene TRBV3-2) to TRBJ2-3; no reliable D call. The CDR3 loop spans 12 amino acids. Germline CDR1 is LGHDT and CDR2 is YNNKEL (reference sequence). CDR3 residues: CASSHRTNTQYF. In DNA form, the CDR3 reads TGTGCCAGCAGCCACCGCACAAATACGCAGTATTTT.

The rearrangement links TRBV4-1 to TRBJ2-3; D may be TRBD2 (7 bases). Germline values: CDR1 MGHRA, CDR2 YSYEKL. V was clipped by 0 bases and J by 0 bases, with 16 bases between them. The CDR3 length is 18 residues. The CDR3 here is CASSQEGAGALSTDTQYF. The CDR3 DNA is TGCGCCAGCAGCCAAGAAGGGGCGGGGGCCCTTAGCACAGATACGCAGTATTTT.

The V gene is TRBV6-5, the J gene TRBJ1-6; 10 nucleotides line up with TRBD1. The germline gives CDR1 MNHEY, CDR2 SVGAGI. The length of the CDR3 is 15 residues. V shed 5 bases and J 7 bases; nucleotides not matched to a gene: 5. CDR3 in DNA: TGTGCCAGCAGTACGACAGGGGGCGAAAATTCACCCCTCCACTTT. Translating gives CASSTTGGENSPLHF.

V and J are TRBV9 and TRBJ2-1; the D gene is possibly TRBD1 (5 bases). V was shortened by 0 bases and J by 10 bases, with 11 bases between the two germline ends. This CDR3 is 13 amino acids long. Germline CDR1 reads SGDLS; CDR2 reads YYNGEE. CDR3 DNA sequence: TGTGCCAGCAGCGTAGGGCTGGCAGGGGAGCAGTTCTTC. This sequence encodes CASSVGLAGEQFF.

In this sample, this clone turned up a few times. The V call is TRBV4-2, the J call TRBJ2-7; 7 bases fit TRBD2. V trimming: 0 bases; J trimming: 3 bases; junction bases outside the gene matches: 5. The CDR3 runs to 15 residues. CDR1 is LGHNA and CDR2 is YNFKEQ in the germline V gene. The CDR3: CASSQDLGGIYEQYF. The CDR3 DNA is TGTGCCAGCAGCCAAGATCTCGGGGGGATCTACGAGCAGTACTTC.

In the case of this clone: Relative to the germline gene, one junction end is altered; a read error may explain this. The genes are TRBV2 and TRBJ1-5; possible D gene TRBD1, 6 bases. The CDR3 loop spans 12 amino acids. Per the germline V gene, CDR1 is SNHLY and CDR2 is FYNNEI. The CDR3 nucleotides are TGTGCCACACGGACAGTTGATCAGGCCCAGCATTTT. It encodes CATRTVDQAQHF.

The rearrangement joins TRBV6-4 to TRBJ1-2; D not resolved. With 8 bases removed from V and 8 bases from J, the gap between germline ends came to 27 bases. This CDR3 is 16 amino acids long. Germline-derived CDR1 and CDR2 are MRHNA and SNTAGT. The CDR3 loop reads CASRQLTGDITSGYTF. CDR3 sequence (DNA): TGTGCCAGCCGTCAGCTCACCGGCGACATTACTTCCGGCTACACCTTC.

The genes are TRBV4-2 and TRBJ2-5; TRBD1 matches 7 bases. V shed 0 bases, J shed 0 bases, and the junction held 10 bases outside the gene matches. The germline CDR1 and CDR2 sequences are LGHNA and YNFKEQ. The CDR3 has 18 amino acids. The DNA of the CDR3 is TGTGCCAGCAGCCAAGAGACACCCGGGACAGTGTACCAAGAGACCCAGTACTTC. Translated: CASSQETPGTVYQETQYF.

This chain joins TRBV9 and TRBJ2-3, with 11 bases identical to TRBD2. There are 17 residues in the CDR3. J lost 4 bases, V lost 0 bases, and 7 bases had no gene match. Germline CDR1 is SGDLS and CDR2 is YYNGEE. DNA for the CDR3: TGTGCCAGCAGCGTAGGCGTTAGCGGGGGGGTCGCAGATACGCAGTATTTT. Translated, it gives CASSVGVSGGVADTQYF.

The CDR3 here is CASTGDLASGNTIYF. In DNA, the CDR3 is TGTGCCAGTACAGGGGATTTAGCTTCTGGAAACACCATATATTTT. This chain joins TRBV19 and TRBJ1-3; D perhaps matches TRBD1 (6 bases). Trimming took 7 bases from V and 1 from J, leaving 14 bases between them. The length of the CDR3 is 15 residues. Germline lookup yields CDR1 LNHDA and CDR2 SQIVND (reference sequence).

This clone was counted between two and nine times. J is TRBJ1-2 and V is TRBV5-1; TRBD1 might be the D (5 bases). The CDR3 has 15 amino acids. Germline V CDR1 and CDR2: SGHRS, YFSETQ. The ends were cut back, 0 bases at V and 2 bases at J, with 11 bases in the middle. CDR3 in DNA: TGCGCCAGCAGCTTGGACGGACAACTCAACTATGGCTACACCTTC. This translates into CASSLDGQLNYGYTF.

The rearrangement links TRBV9 to TRBJ1-1; D unresolved. This CDR3 contains 14 residues. The germline gives CDR1 SGDLS, CDR2 YYNGEE. V lost 0 bases to trimming and J lost 5 bases, with 11 bases between them. The CDR3 region has the DNA TGTGCCAGCAGCGTAGGTCGTTTAGAGACTGAAGCTTTCTTT. Protein: CASSVGRLETEAFF.

The V gene is TRBV4-1, the J gene TRBJ1-2; 9 nucleotides agree with TRBD1. CDR3 length equals 15 residues. V shed 4 bases and J 7 bases; nucleotides not matched to a gene: 10. Germline V gene data show CDR1 as MGHRA and CDR2 as YSYEKL. Here the CDR3 reads CASSPQGAQVGGYTF. The CDR3 DNA reads as TGCGCCAGCAGCCCACAGGGGGCTCAGGTTGGTGGCTACACCTTC.

Worth noting for this clone: Other DNA sequences of this sample code for an identical CDR3. The V call is TRBV5-1, the J call TRBJ2-7; a weak D match, TRBD2 (6 bases). V was clipped by 2 bases and J by 0 bases, with 12 bases between them. CDR1 is SGHRS, CDR2 YFSETQ, per germline. The length of the CDR3 is 15 residues. The CDR3 protein is CASSFGGTGSYEQYF. CDR3 coding DNA: TGCGCCAGCAGCTTCGGCGGGACGGGCTCCTACGAGCAGTACTTC.

The chain is built from TRBV6-6 and TRBJ1-6; maybe TRBD1 (5 bases). This CDR3 is built from 14 residues. Trimming took 8 bases from V and 10 from J, leaving 18 bases between them. Looked up from germline, CDR1 is MNHNY and CDR2 is SVGAGI (reference sequence). The CDR3 bases are TGTGCCAGCGGGTTACCGGGACTCCAGTCACCCCTCCACTTT. Its translation: CASGLPGLQSPLHF.

The rearrangement uses TRBV12-3 or TRBV12-4 and TRBJ1-1; D may be TRBD1 (5 bases). The CDR3 has 12 amino acids. Trimming removed 4 bases from V and 6 bases from J, with 9 bases in between. For the CDR3, the DNA is TGTGCCAGCAGTTCAGGGCTCGCTGAAGCTTTCTTT. Encoded protein: CASSSGLAEAFF.

This clone was seen more than once but under ten times. The chain employs TRBV20-1 and TRBJ1-2, with a weak D call TRBD1 (6 bases). CDR3 length: 11 amino acids. The V gene's germline CDR1 is DFQATT and CDR2 SNEGSKA (reference sequence). CDR3 sequence reads: CSGGGGNGYTF. CDR3 in DNA: TGCAGCGGAGGGGGGGGCAATGGCTACACCTTC.

The chain links TRBV19 to TRBJ2-3; a possible D gene is TRBD2 (6 bases). The CDR3 runs 16 residues. The germline CDR1 and CDR2 sequences are LNHDA and SQIVND (reference sequence). V was pared by 1 base and J by 1 base, with 12 bases between. The CDR3 DNA is TGTGCCAGTAGTATAGGGGGGGAAGCGGGCACAGATACGCAGTATTTT. Amino acids: CASSIGGEAGTDTQYF.

The chain uses TRBV3-1 (or the pseudogene TRBV3-2) and TRBJ2-1, with TRBD2 matching 7 bases. V lost 3 bases to trimming and J lost 7 bases; unmatched junction nucleotides: 9. Germline V gene lookup returns CDR1 LGHDT and CDR2 YNNKEL (reference sequence). The CDR3 covers 15 residues. The CDR3 nucleotides read TGTGCCAGCAGCCAGAGTTCGGGGGGTACGAATGAGCAGTTCTTC. It yields the protein CASSQSSGGTNEQFF.

The V call is TRBV24-1, the J call TRBJ1-1, with 8 positions matching TRBD1. V lost 4 bases, J lost 1 base, and 4 bases stayed unmatched. The CDR3 contains 15 residues. Germline-derived CDR1 and CDR2 are KGHDR and SFDVKD. The chain's CDR3 is CATSDPGTGNTEAFF. The CDR3 nucleotides are TGTGCCACCAGTGACCCCGGGACAGGGAACACTGAAGCTTTCTTT.

The chain joins TRBV5-4 to TRBJ1-2; 7 nucleotides agree with TRBD1. Trimming took 0 bases from V and 11 from J; bases not matched to a gene: 7. From germline, CDR1 is SGHNT and CDR2 YYREEE (reference sequence). This CDR3 region has 13 residues. CDR3 sequence: CASSLGAGGWYTF. The CDR3 nucleotides are TGTGCCAGCAGCTTGGGGGCAGGGGGTTGGTACACCTTC. The variable domain in full, with the rest retrieved from reference TRBV5-4 and TRBJ1-2, is ETGVTQSPTHLIKTRGQQVTLRCSSQSGHNTVSWYQQALGQGPQFIFQYYREEENGRGNFPPRFSGLQFPNYSSELNVNALELDDSALYLCASSLGAGGWYTFGSGTRLTVV.

The chain couples TRBV4-1 to TRBJ1-2; D not resolved. Germline V gene sequence: CDR1 MGHRA, CDR2 YSYEKL. Trimming took off 5 bases at V and 4 bases at J, with 11 bases between the two ends. CDR3 length: 13 amino acids. CDR3 sequence reads: CASSGLVAYGYTF. The DNA of the CDR3 is TGCGCCAGCAGCGGCCTCGTGGCCTATGGCTACACCTTC.

This rearrangement joins TRBV18 to TRBJ1-1; 9 bases agree with TRBD1. The CDR3 contains 15 residues. CDR1 is KGHSH and CDR2 is LQKENI in the germline V gene. V was pared by 0 bases and J by 6 bases, with 5 bases of the junction left unmatched. Here the CDR3 reads CASSPPGQGGAEAFF. Here the CDR3 DNA reads TGTGCCAGCTCACCACCGGGACAGGGTGGCGCTGAAGCTTTCTTT. The full variable domain, in which reference TRBV18 and TRBJ1-1 provide the parts outside the CDR3, is NAGVMQNPRHLVRRRGQEARLRCSPMKGHSHVYWYRQLPEEGLKFMVYLQKENIIDESGMPKERFSAEFPKEGPSILRIQQVVRGDSAAYFCASSPPGQGGAEAFFGQGTRLTVV.

V and J are TRBV6-4 and TRBJ2-6, with TRBD2 matching 10 bases. This CDR3 has 17 amino acids. V lost 5 bases, J lost 3 bases, and 7 bases stayed unmatched. Germline V gene data show CDR1 as MRHNA and CDR2 as SNTAGT. The CDR3 DNA is TGTGCCAGCAGTCCGGCTAGCGGGGGAGGTGGGGCCAACGTCCTGACTTTC. Its translation is CASSPASGGGGANVLTF.

The V gene is TRBV7-9, the J gene TRBJ2-3; tentatively, D is TRBD2 (6 bases). Germline V gene lookup returns CDR1 SEHNR and CDR2 FQNEAQ (reference sequence). The CDR3 contains 13 residues. Trimming removed 4 bases from V and 5 bases from J, with 10 bases in between. The CDR3 here is CASSSTSQDTQYF. The CDR3 nucleotides read TGTGCCAGCAGCTCGACTAGTCAAGATACGCAGTATTTT. The entire variable domain, with the rest obtained from reference TRBV7-9 and TRBJ2-3, is as follows: DTGVSQNPRHKITKRGQNVTFRCDPISEHNRLYWYRQTLGQGPEFLTYFQNEAQLEKSRLLSDRFSAERPKGSFSTLEIQRTEQGDSAMYLCASSSTSQDTQYFGPGTRLTVL.

This chain joins TRBV19 and TRBJ1-1, with 8 bases identical to TRBD1. V gave up 1 base and J gave up 4 bases; unmatched junction bases: 5. The CDR3 runs to 15 residues. Looked up from germline, CDR1 is LNHDA and CDR2 is SQIVND (reference sequence). For the CDR3, the DNA is TGTGCCAGTAGTATAGGGACAGGGCGGATCACTGAAGCTTTCTTT. This translates into CASSIGTGRITEAFF. Using reference TRBV19 and TRBJ1-1 for the parts outside the CDR3, the full variable domain is DGGITQSPKYLFRKEGQNVTLSCEQNLNHDAMYWYRQDPGQGLRLIYYSQIVNDFQKGDIAEGYSVSREKKESFPLTVTSAQKNPTAFYLCASSIGTGRITEAFFGQGTRLTVV.